Following are 31 T cell receptor beta chains from one sample sequenced in a study of blood T cell repertoires in COVID-19 (dated by TCRdb to 2020 to 2021). Library preparation employed the immunoSEQ multiplex PCR assay. What TCRdb holds here is the immuneACCESS table cut down to in-frame rearrangements. Part of the clones is not present; checked against another copy, under half of the missing clones reflect an unresolved V gene, and the others are unexplained. The sample table lists hundreds of thousands of clones, roughly 84% of them with a count of one. The ten largest clones capture around 3.3% of the sample. The specimen sequenced was peripheral blood. Every receptor here comes from a woman aged 80 or over with acute or convalescent COVID-19.

The chain links TRBV5-6 to TRBJ1-2; D is uncertain. V lost 3 bases, J lost 4 bases, and 13 bases lay in between. CDR3 size: 14 residues. Germline CDR1 SGHDT, CDR2 YYEEEE. The DNA of the CDR3 is TGTGCCAGCAGCTCATATCAGGTTGGCTATGGCTACACCTTC. As protein: CASSSYQVGYGYTF. The full variable domain, in which reference TRBV5-6 and TRBJ1-2 provide the parts outside the CDR3, is DAGVTQSPTHLIKTRGQQVTLRCSPKSGHDTVSWYQQALGQGPQFIFQYYEEEERQRGNFPDRFSGHQFPNYSSELNVNALLLGDSALYLCASSSYQVGYGYTFGSGTRLTVV.

This chain connects TRBV19 to TRBJ1-3; D gene ambiguous. Germline V CDR1 and CDR2: LNHDA, SQIVND (reference sequence). V was shortened by 11 bases and J by 2 bases, with 16 bases between the two germline ends. This CDR3 spans 14 amino acids. The CDR3 coding sequence is TGTGCCCTGACTCGCTTGGGTACTGGAAACACCATATATTTT. Translating it yields CALTRLGTGNTIYF.

The chain is built from TRBV9 and TRBJ1-2; maybe TRBD1 (5 bases). The germline gives CDR1 SGDLS, CDR2 YYNGEE. The CDR3 is 14 amino acids. Trimming took 3 bases from V and 6 from J, leaving 15 bases between them. The CDR3 bases are TGTGCCAGCAGCGACGGAAGACAGTCGGATGGCTACACCTTC. It specifies CASSDGRQSDGYTF.

The chain is built from TRBV4-2 and TRBJ2-3; 8 bases align to TRBD2. CDR1 LGHNA and CDR2 YNFKEQ come from the germline V gene. V gave up 3 bases and J gave up 1 base; unmatched junction bases: 6. The CDR3 has 16 amino acids. CDR3 residues: CASSQSGRGGTDTQYF. CDR3 bases: TGTGCCAGCAGCCAGAGCGGGCGGGGGGGCACAGATACGCAGTATTTT.

The sample holds many counts of this clone. The chain uses TRBV7-8 and TRBJ1-5; D is ambiguous. The CDR3 consists of 15 residues. V lost 1 base and J lost 3, with 10 bases in between. Per the germline V gene, CDR1 is SGHVS and CDR2 is FQNEAQ. The CDR3 loop is CASSLGRRPNQPQHF. In nucleotides, the CDR3 is TGTGCCAGCAGCTTAGGGAGGAGACCCAATCAGCCCCAGCATTTT. The full variable domain, completed using reference TRBV7-8 and TRBJ1-5, is GAGVSQSPRYKVAKRGQDVALRCDPISGHVSLFWYQQALGQGPEFLTYFQNEAQLDKSGLPSDRFFAERPEGSVSTLKIQRTQQEDSAVYLCASSLGRRPNQPQHFGDGTRLSIL.

The V call is TRBV19, the J call TRBJ1-1, with 7 bases that match TRBD1. This CDR3 is 12 amino acids long. V lost 5 bases to trimming and J lost 7 bases; unmatched junction nucleotides: 4. Germline assignment: CDR1 LNHDA and CDR2 SQIVND (reference sequence). The chain's CDR3 is CASSGAGGEAFF. The CDR3 DNA sequence: TGTGCCAGTAGTGGGGCAGGGGGTGAAGCTTTCTTT.

This chain connects TRBV27 to TRBJ2-2; perhaps TRBD1 as D (6 bases). This CDR3 is 15 amino acids long. Trimming removed 6 bases from V and 4 bases from J, with 15 bases in between. CDR1 MNHEY and CDR2 SMNVEV come from the germline V gene (reference sequence). CDR3 loop: CASSQQGVGTGELFF. CDR3 in DNA: TGTGCCAGCAGCCAACAGGGAGTCGGCACCGGGGAGCTGTTTTTT.

J is TRBJ1-4 and V is TRBV7-9; 7 bases are a match to TRBD1. Germline trimming cut 3 bases from V and 5 bases from J; bases unmatched to any gene: 9. The CDR3 consists of 16 residues. CDR1 is SEHNR, CDR2 FQNEAQ, per germline (reference sequence). Here the CDR3 reads CASSLGTAKPNEKLFF. The DNA of the CDR3 is TGTGCCAGCAGCTTGGGGACAGCAAAACCAAATGAAAAACTGTTTTTT.

The chain carries TRBV19 and TRBJ2-7; D is unresolved. CDR3 length: 13 residues. The germline V and J ends were trimmed by 3 bases and 6 bases, with 12 bases remaining between them. CDR1 and CDR2 from the germline V gene are LNHDA and SQIVND (reference sequence). This CDR3 is CASSMSPGIEQYF. CDR3 DNA sequence: TGTGCCAGTAGTATGAGTCCAGGAATCGAGCAGTACTTC.

This chain connects TRBV11-3 to TRBJ1-1; D is uncertain. Looked up from germline, CDR1 is SGHNT and CDR2 is YENEEA. Trimming shortened V by 2 bases and J by 1 base, and 8 bases separated the two germline ends. This CDR3 contains 14 residues. The CDR3 DNA reads TGTGCCAGCAGCTTACGCGAAGAGAACACTGAAGCTTTCTTT. Protein product: CASSLREENTEAFF.

This clone has a handful of counts. V usage is TRBV2 and J usage is TRBJ2-2; D remains unclear. This CDR3 spans 16 amino acids. CDR1 SNHLY and CDR2 FYNNEI come from the germline V gene. V was cut by 2 bases and J by 0 bases, with 10 bases left in between. CDR3 sequence (DNA): TGTGCCAGCAGTGAATCGCGGCCCTCGAACACCGGGGAGCTGTTTTTT. Its protein is CASSESRPSNTGELFF.

The chain recombines TRBV6-5 with TRBJ2-7, with D possibly being TRBD1 (5 bases). V was pared by 7 bases and J by 2 bases, with 15 bases between. This CDR3 has 14 amino acids. CDR1 MNHEY and CDR2 SVGAGI come from the germline V gene. DNA of the CDR3: TGTGCCAGCACCACAGGCACCGGTCCCTACGAGCAGTACTTC. It translates to CASTTGTGPYEQYF.

The V and J genes are TRBV12-5 and TRBJ1-5; no clear D. CDR1 is LGHNT, CDR2 FRNRAP, per germline. With 3 bases removed from V and 3 bases from J, the gap between germline ends came to 6 bases. The CDR3 runs 13 residues. The DNA of the CDR3 is TGTGCTAGTGGTTTACAAGTCAATCAGCCCCAGCATTTT. It yields the protein CASGLQVNQPQHF.

The V call is TRBV5-1, the J call TRBJ2-6, with a possible D match to TRBD1 (5 bases). Germline V lookup: CDR1 SGHRS, CDR2 YFSETQ. CDR3 size: 15 residues. Trimming pared 0 bases from V and 2 bases from J, leaving 6 bases between. In DNA, the CDR3 is TGCGCCAGCAGCTTGGAGACAGCTGGGGCCAACGTCCTGACTTTC. It specifies CASSLETAGANVLTF. Supplemented by reference TRBV5-1 and TRBJ2-6, the full variable domain reads KAGVTQTPRYLIKTRGQQVTLSCSPISGHRSVSWYQQTPGQGLQFLFEYFSETQRNKGNFPGRFSGRQFSNSRSEMNVSTLELGDSALYLCASSLETAGANVLTFGAGSRLTVL.

The J gene is TRBJ1-5, the V gene TRBV28; D gene ambiguous. Trimming took off 6 bases at V and 3 bases at J, with 21 bases between the two ends. CDR3 length equals 17 residues. The germline V gene encodes CDR1 MDHEN and CDR2 SYDVKM. As DNA, the CDR3 is TGTGCCAGCAGCCCCCCCAAAGGCGGAAGGAACAATCAGCCCCAGCATTTT. It yields the protein CASSPPKGGRNNQPQHF.

Concerning this clone itself: This CDR3 is also generated by other DNA sequences in the sample. V is TRBV5-1 and J is TRBJ1-4; 8 positions agree with TRBD1. The germline V gene encodes CDR1 SGHRS and CDR2 YFSETQ. Losses at the gene ends were 4 bases for V and 7 bases for J; bases not matched to a gene: 6. The CDR3 consists of 14 residues. CDR3 region: CASSLGQGGEKLFF. The CDR3 bases are TGCGCCAGCAGCCTTGGACAGGGCGGTGAAAAACTGTTTTTT.

This clone was observed a few times. The same CDR3 can be traced to other DNA sequences in this sample. This chain connects TRBV3-1 (or the pseudogene TRBV3-2) to TRBJ1-2, with 7 positions matching TRBD1. With V trimmed by 2 bases and J by 3 bases, 0 bases remained unmatched. This CDR3 contains 13 residues. Germline assignment: CDR1 LGHDT and CDR2 YNNKEL (reference sequence). In DNA form, the CDR3 reads TGTGCCAGCAGCCAAACAGGGGACTATGGCTACACCTTC. Protein sequence: CASSQTGDYGYTF.

The chain employs TRBV5-4 and TRBJ2-5; TRBD2 might be the D (6 bases). CDR1 and CDR2 (germline): SGHNT, YYREEE (reference sequence). The CDR3 has 14 residues. Trimming cost V 5 bases and J 5 bases, with 16 bases left between them. CDR3 in DNA: TGTGCCAGCAGTCCCACGGGACTCCTGGAGACCCAGTACTTC. Amino acid sequence: CASSPTGLLETQYF.

The rearrangement uses TRBV20-1 and TRBJ1-1; D is uncertain. Trimming took off 7 bases at V and 10 bases at J, with 7 bases between the two ends. CDR1 DFQATT and CDR2 SNEGSKA come from the germline V gene (reference sequence). CDR3 length equals 8 residues. CDR3 amino acids: CSGPRAFF. DNA of the CDR3: TGCAGTGGTCCCCGAGCTTTCTTT.

The chain employs TRBV6-1 and TRBJ2-7, with 10 bases aligning to TRBD1. The V gene end was trimmed by 1 base and the J gene end by 5 bases; junction bases not matched to a gene: 11. Germline-derived CDR1 and CDR2 are MNHNS and SASEGT. The CDR3 runs to 17 residues. CDR3: CASSEEGSRTGGDEQYF. CDR3 in DNA: TGTGCCAGCAGTGAAGAGGGATCTCGGACAGGGGGAGACGAGCAGTACTTC.

This clone occurred many times. The chain is built from TRBV14 and TRBJ2-2; a possible D gene is TRBD2 (5 bases). The germline V gene has CDR1 SGHDN and CDR2 FVKESK. CDR3 size: 16 residues. Trimming removed 0 bases from V and 6 bases from J, with 14 bases in between. This chain's CDR3 is CASSQDRSGIAGELFF. CDR3 coding DNA: TGTGCCAGCAGCCAAGATAGATCGGGGATCGCCGGGGAGCTGTTTTTT.

In this sample, this clone turned up once. The chain joins TRBV11-3 to TRBJ2-3; possibly TRBD1 for D (5 bases). The V gene lost 5 bases and the J gene lost 6 bases, with 21 bases spanning the gap. The CDR3 has 16 amino acids. From germline, CDR1 is SGHNT and CDR2 YENEEA. In nucleotides, the CDR3 is TGTGCCAGCAGCGTCCGCACGGTACTCAGGGTGGATACGCAGTATTTT. Translating gives CASSVRTVLRVDTQYF.

This chain uses TRBV5-1 with TRBJ2-3; D may be TRBD2 (6 bases). V lost 4 bases to trimming and J lost 4 bases, with 19 bases between them. There are 16 residues in the CDR3. Germline lookup yields CDR1 SGHRS and CDR2 YFSETQ. Written as DNA, the CDR3 is TGCGCCAGCAGCCCGGAGGGGTGGGGGTGGTCAGATACGCAGTATTTT. This sequence encodes CASSPEGWGWSDTQYF.

The rearrangement links TRBV18 to TRBJ1-5; possible D gene TRBD1, 6 bases. The germline V and J ends were trimmed by 3 bases and 1 base, with 10 bases remaining between them. The V gene's germline CDR1 is KGHSH and CDR2 LQKENI. This CDR3 has 15 residues. As DNA, the CDR3 is TGTGCCAGCTCACCCCAGGGGATGAGCAATCAGCCCCAGCATTTT. Its protein is CASSPQGMSNQPQHF.

Here the CDR3 reads CATSDSRGPDTQYF. Written as DNA, the CDR3 is TGTGCCACCAGTGATTCCAGGGGCCCAGATACGCAGTATTTT. The chain employs TRBV24-1 and TRBJ2-3; maybe TRBD1 (6 bases). The CDR3 totals 14 residues. Germline assignment: CDR1 KGHDR and CDR2 SFDVKD. Trimming shortened V by 2 bases and J by 4 bases, and 9 bases separated the two germline ends.

The chain links TRBV3-1 (or the pseudogene TRBV3-2) to TRBJ1-5, with D perhaps TRBD1 (6 bases). The CDR3 is 15 residues long. The germline CDR1 and CDR2 sequences are LGHDT and YNNKEL (reference sequence). The germline V and J ends were trimmed by 4 bases and 3 bases, with 13 bases remaining between them. The CDR3 region is CASSRTTGYNQPQHF. The CDR3 DNA sequence: TGTGCCAGCAGCCGAACGACAGGCTACAATCAGCCCCAGCATTTT.

V gene TRBV6-5 combines with J gene TRBJ1-1; D gene ambiguous. The CDR3 runs 15 residues. V lost 8 bases, J lost 2 bases, and 18 bases lay in between. Germline-derived CDR1 and CDR2 are MNHEY and SVGAGI. The CDR3 sequence is CASLLESGFNTEAFF. The CDR3 region has the DNA TGTGCCAGCCTTCTAGAGTCGGGGTTTAACACTGAAGCTTTCTTT.

V and J are TRBV7-2 and TRBJ1-1; D uncertain. Trimming took off 1 base at V and 0 bases at J, with 9 bases between the two ends. The CDR3 length is 15 residues. The germline V gene has CDR1 SGHTA and CDR2 FQGNSA. The CDR3 nucleotides are TGTGCCAGCAGCTTAGGGGCACCATTGAACACTGAAGCTTTCTTT. As protein: CASSLGAPLNTEAFF.

V is TRBV7-9 and J is TRBJ2-3, with 8 bases matching TRBD2. The CDR3 length is 15 residues. Germline V lookup: CDR1 SEHNR, CDR2 FQNEAQ (reference sequence). Losses at the gene ends were 2 bases for V and 3 bases for J; bases not matched to a gene: 4. CDR3 DNA: TGTGCCAGCAGCTTAACAAGCGGGGGAACAGATACGCAGTATTTT. Amino acids: CASSLTSGGTDTQYF.

The chain couples TRBV5-4 to TRBJ2-7; 8 nucleotides line up with TRBD1. V lost 2 bases and J lost 1; bases outside the gene matches: 5. The germline V gene encodes CDR1 SGHNT and CDR2 YYREEE (reference sequence). This CDR3 spans 15 amino acids. The CDR3 protein is CASSFQGAQSYEQYF. The CDR3 nucleotides are TGTGCCAGCAGCTTTCAGGGGGCCCAGTCCTACGAGCAGTACTTC.

The CDR3 coding sequence is TGCGCCAGCAGCGGCACAGGGGTCTACACCGATACGCAGTATTTT. Protein product: CASSGTGVYTDTQYF. This chain links TRBV5-1 with TRBJ2-3; 7 bases are a match to TRBD1. Germline values: CDR1 SGHRS, CDR2 YFSETQ. The CDR3 sequence is 15 residues long. V shed 4 bases, J shed 6 bases, and the junction held 11 bases outside the gene matches. The entire variable domain, with the rest obtained from reference TRBV5-1 and TRBJ2-3, is as follows: KAGVTQTPRYLIKTRGQQVTLSCSPISGHRSVSWYQQTPGQGLQFLFEYFSETQRNKGNFPGRFSGRQFSNSRSEMNVSTLELGDSALYLCASSGTGVYTDTQYFGPGTRLTVL.